These 10 T cell receptor beta chains were all obtained from the same sample, sequenced in a study of shared clonotypes between healthy human individuals. Using immunoSEQ multiplex PCR, the repertoire was profiled, and TCRdb retains in-frame clones only, with some absent. The sample shows roughly 1,500,000 clones, 95% to 99% of them seen only once. Sequencing was carried out using naive CD4+ T cells sorted from blood. Documented subset: CD45RA+ positively selected. Receptors were obtained from a man in his thirties or forties in good health.

The rearrangement links TRBV21-1 to TRBJ1-5. TRBV21-1 is marked as a pseudogene. The CDR3 sequence is 16 residues long. CDR3 sequence reads: CASSTGRSWGNQPQHF. The CDR3 nucleotides are TGTGCCAGCAGCACCGGGAGATCTTGGGGCAATCAGCCCCAGCATTTT.

The chain joins TRBV15 to TRBJ2-6, with D tentatively TRBD2 (5 bases). Per germline, CDR1 LNHNV and CDR2 YYDKDF (reference sequence). V was clipped by 0 bases and J by 0 bases, with 9 bases between them. The CDR3 has 17 residues. DNA for the CDR3: TGTGCCACCAGCAGAGAGGGAGACTCCTCTGGGGCCAACGTCCTGACTTTC. It yields the protein CATSREGDSSGANVLTF.

This sequence joins TRBV29-1 and TRBJ2-5; TRBD1 agrees at 8 bases. Germline lookup yields CDR1 SQVTM and CDR2 ANQGSEA. Losses at the gene ends were 6 bases for V and 5 bases for J; bases not matched to a gene: 8. The CDR3 totals 13 residues. The CDR3 protein is CSVRTGSRETQYF. CDR3 sequence (DNA): TGCAGCGTCCGGACAGGGAGTCGGGAGACCCAGTACTTC.

The rearrangement uses TRBV15 and TRBJ1-5; D is perhaps TRBD1 (6 bases). The CDR3 is 14 residues long. Germline lookup yields CDR1 LNHNV and CDR2 YYDKDF (reference sequence). The germline V and J ends were trimmed by 9 bases and 7 bases, with 19 bases remaining between them. CDR3 amino acids: CATRGGEPHQPQHF. The CDR3 DNA is TGTGCCACGAGGGGGGGTGAGCCCCACCAGCCCCAGCATTTT.

The J gene is TRBJ2-5, the V gene TRBV2, with TRBD2 matching 10 bases. This CDR3 spans 16 amino acids. CDR1 and CDR2 (germline): SNHLY, FYNNEI. The ends lost 6 bases at V and 1 base at J; junction bases unmatched: 8. The CDR3 here is CASRFTSGTIQETQYF. In DNA, the CDR3 is TGTGCCAGCAGGTTCACTAGCGGGACCATCCAAGAGACCCAGTACTTC.

The DNA for the CDR3 is TGCAGCGTTGAAGATCGGGGGACAGGGGGCCGCACTGAAGCTTTCTTT. Residues: CSVEDRGTGGRTEAFF. The chain is built from TRBV29-1 and TRBJ1-1; TRBD1 matches 12 bases. There are 16 residues in the CDR3. Trimming at V came to 0 bases and at J to 4 bases, leaving 6 bases not matched to a gene. Germline-derived CDR1 and CDR2 are SQVTM and ANQGSEA.

This clone was detected a few times. The rearrangement links TRBV7-3 to TRBJ2-5, with D unresolved. Germline CDR1 SGHTA, CDR2 FQGTGA. V was cut by 3 bases and J by 14 bases, with 10 bases left in between. The CDR3 spans 10 residues. The DNA for the CDR3 is TGTGCCAGCAGCTTCGGAAGACGTTACTTC. It translates to CASSFGRRYF.

The V call is TRBV5-4, the J call TRBJ2-7; 12 bases fit TRBD2. CDR1 SGHNT and CDR2 YYREEE come from the germline V gene (reference sequence). CDR3 length: 14 residues. The V and J ends lost 1 base and 6 bases, in that order; junction bases with no gene match: 2. The CDR3 sequence: CASSLLAGGTEQYF. The CDR3 DNA follows: TGTGCCAGCAGCTTGCTAGCGGGAGGGACCGAGCAGTACTTC. The variable domain in full, with the rest retrieved from reference TRBV5-4 and TRBJ2-7, is ETGVTQSPTHLIKTRGQQVTLRCSSQSGHNTVSWYQQALGQGPQFIFQYYREEENGRGNFPPRFSGLQFPNYSSELNVNALELDDSALYLCASSLLAGGTEQYFGPGTRLTVT.

The V gene is TRBV7-8, the J gene TRBJ2-7; D might be TRBD1 or TRBD2, each matching 5 bases. This CDR3 spans 14 amino acids. Deletions cut 5 bases from V and 1 base from J, with 12 bases between. Germline CDR1 reads SGHVS; CDR2 reads FQNEAQ. CDR3: CASSHRDGSYEQYF. Here the CDR3 DNA reads TGTGCCAGCAGCCACCGGGACGGATCCTACGAGCAGTACTTC. The full variable domain, in which reference TRBV7-8 and TRBJ2-7 provide the parts outside the CDR3, is GAGVSQSPRYKVAKRGQDVALRCDPISGHVSLFWYQQALGQGPEFLTYFQNEAQLDKSGLPSDRFFAERPEGSVSTLKIQRTQQEDSAVYLCASSHRDGSYEQYFGPGTRLTVT.

The chain couples TRBV30 to TRBJ2-7; tentatively, D is TRBD2 (6 bases). V lost 0 bases, J lost 3 bases, and 18 bases lay in between. The germline gives CDR1 GTSNPN, CDR2 SVGIG (reference sequence). The CDR3 has 16 residues. This chain's CDR3 is CAWSVPSPGAYYEQYF. The CDR3 DNA sequence: TGTGCCTGGAGTGTCCCATCCCCGGGAGCATACTACGAGCAGTACTTC.